This TCR beta chain was profiled in a study of blood T cell repertoires in COVID-19. The wider study: Whether acute or convalescent, the COVID-19 samples came from the United States, Italy and Spain. T cells, B-cell-depleted T cells, or PBMCs supplied cDNA or gDNA.

TCRdb's copy holds only in-frame clones and misses some; the assay was immunoSEQ multiplex PCR. Of roughly 330,000 clones listed, approximately 88% are singletons. Looked up from germline, CDR1 is LGHNT and CDR2 is FRNRAP. This CDR3 region has 18 residues. With 0 bases removed from V and 1 base from J, the gap between germline ends came to 15 bases. The clonotype was recovered from a woman aged 45-59 years with active or convalescent COVID-19. The sequenced sample was peripheral blood. This rearrangement joins TRBV12-5 to TRBJ1-4; D might be TRBD1 (5 bases). In nucleotides, the CDR3 is TGTGCTAGTGGTTTGGTCATCCAGGACACCTTAACTAATGAAAAACTGTTTTTT. It yields the protein CASGLVIQDTLTNEKLFF.